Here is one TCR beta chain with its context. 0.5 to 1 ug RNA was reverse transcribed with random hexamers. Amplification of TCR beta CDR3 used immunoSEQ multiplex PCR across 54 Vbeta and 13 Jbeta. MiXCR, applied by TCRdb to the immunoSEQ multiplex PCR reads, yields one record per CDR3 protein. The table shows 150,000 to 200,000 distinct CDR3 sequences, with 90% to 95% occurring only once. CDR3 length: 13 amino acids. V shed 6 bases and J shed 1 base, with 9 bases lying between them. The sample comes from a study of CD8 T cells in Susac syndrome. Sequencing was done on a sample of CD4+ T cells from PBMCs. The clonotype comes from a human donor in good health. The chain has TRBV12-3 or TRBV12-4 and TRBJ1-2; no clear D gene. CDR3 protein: CASRSGVNYGYTF. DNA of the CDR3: TGTGCCAGCAGATCAGGAGTTAACTATGGCTACACCTTC.